This T cell receptor beta chain was recovered during a study of blood T cell repertoires in COVID-19. Only in-frame clones appear in the TCRdb table, and some are missing; sequencing was by immunoSEQ multiplex PCR. The data hold some 180,000 clones, with 85% to 90% observed a single time. CDR3 length: 17 residues. Trimming left V 8 bases short and J 0 bases short, with 20 bases between. The germline V gene encodes CDR1 SNHLY and CDR2 FYNNEI. This clone showed up just once. Sequenced: PBMCs or T cells enriched from blood (not recorded which). This sequence originates from a woman between 40 and 55 years old in a cohort exposed to, infected with or recovered from COVID-19 (not recorded which). The chain links TRBV2 to TRBJ1-5, with D unresolved. The CDR3 DNA follows: TGTGCCAGCTGCAGTGAAAGGTCGGGAAATAGCAATCAGCCCCAGCATTTT. The encoded protein is CASCSERSGNSNQPQHF.